Reported below is one T cell receptor (beta chain). Its antigen is still unknown. Eight distinct reactions (per sample) were used to make the cDNA. TCRdb reprocessed the 5' RACE reads and stores each CDR3 protein as one record, lacking DNA. The table lists approximately 300,000 distinct CDR3 sequences. Whole blood, unsorted for T cells, was the source of total RNA. This sample stems from a study of monozygotic twins with inflammatory bowel disease. Overall study findings and caveats: Immunosuppressive treatments differing between patients may have added repertoire variability.

This CDR3 contains 16 residues. Germline V CDR1 and CDR2: LNHNV, YYDKDF (reference sequence). The V call is TRBV15, the J call TRBJ2-7; TCRdb returns TRBD1, unconfirmable since there is no DNA. Sequencing was performed on blood. This receptor was taken from a human donor with ulcerative colitis or Crohn's disease, or a healthy co-twin of an affected twin (not recorded which). The CDR3 here is CATSREAGQGAHEQYF.